These 10 T cell receptor beta chains were sequenced from one sample in a study of cytomegalovirus exposure and HLA in healthy donors. PCR amplification relied on 60 Vbeta primers (plus 13 Jbeta primers). Method: immunoSEQ multiplex PCR; TCRdb's copy keeps in-frame clones and lacks some. The sample contains 220,000 or so clones, 70% to 85% of which appear only once. Sequencing was carried out using PBMCs. These receptors were taken from a male donor in good health and CMV-seronegative.

This chain joins TRBV5-1 and TRBJ2-7, with 7 bases matching TRBD2. The germline gives CDR1 SGHRS, CDR2 YFSETQ. V lost 4 bases, J lost 0 bases, and 7 bases stayed unmatched. There are 15 residues in the CDR3. This chain's CDR3 is CASSRLERGSYEQYF. In DNA, the CDR3 is TGCGCCAGCAGCCGCTTGGAGCGGGGCTCCTACGAGCAGTACTTC.

This chain links TRBV27 with TRBJ2-3, with 9 nucleotides matching TRBD2. The CDR3 consists of 18 residues. Germline V gives CDR1 MNHEY, CDR2 SMNVEV (reference sequence). The J segment lost 0 bases and the V segment lost 2 bases, leaving 9 bases of the junction unmatched. This CDR3 is CASSLALGLAASTDTQYF. CDR3 nucleotides: TGTGCCAGCAGTTTAGCCCTGGGACTAGCTGCTAGCACAGATACGCAGTATTTT.

This clone was seen a few times. V is TRBV19 and J is TRBJ1-2; the D gene is possibly TRBD1 (5 bases). The length of the CDR3 is 14 residues. The germline V gene has CDR1 LNHDA and CDR2 SQIVND (reference sequence). V gave up 10 bases and J gave up 5 bases, with 20 bases separating them. The CDR3 sequence is CATSKEQGWYGYTF. CDR3 in DNA: TGTGCCACCTCGAAGGAGCAGGGATGGTATGGCTACACCTTC.

The gene calls are TRBV6-5 and TRBJ2-7; 9 nucleotides match TRBD2. V dropped 2 bases and J dropped 6; count of bases not matched to a gene: 8. The CDR3 spans 15 residues. CDR1 is MNHEY and CDR2 is SVGAGI in the germline V gene. As DNA, the CDR3 is TGTGCCAGCAGTTACACCGGGACTAGCTCTCGCGAGCAGTACTTC. As protein: CASSYTGTSSREQYF.

This chain joins TRBV27 and TRBJ2-7; 8 bases are shared with TRBD2. J was trimmed by 1 base and V by 2 bases; bases with no gene match: 4. The CDR3 sequence is 15 residues long. Germline CDR1 reads MNHEY; CDR2 reads SMNVEV (reference sequence). The CDR3 DNA reads TGTGCCAGCAGTTTAACTAGCGGCAATTCCTACGAGCAGTACTTC. Its translation is CASSLTSGNSYEQYF.

V and J are TRBV5-5 and TRBJ2-7; D call uncertain. Trimming pared 3 bases from V and 7 bases from J, leaving 11 bases between. The CDR3 extends over 12 amino acids. Germline V lookup: CDR1 SGHKS, CDR2 YYEKEE (reference sequence). The CDR3, as DNA: TGTGCCAGCAGCTCTCCCTTAGAAGAGCAGTACTTC. The encoded protein is CASSSPLEEQYF.

This chain uses TRBV19 with TRBJ2-5, with 8 bases identical to TRBD2. The assigned J gene may be wrong: the sequence end matches TRBJ2-7 better. The CDR3 has 14 amino acids. Looked up from germline, CDR1 is LNHDA and CDR2 is SQIVND (reference sequence). CDR3 residues: CASSTGTRGYEQYF. CDR3 in DNA: TGTGCCAGTAGTACCGGGACTAGGGGGTACGAGCAGTACTTC.

This rearrangement joins TRBV30 to TRBJ2-3; a possible D gene is TRBD2 (6 bases). The V end was cut by 0 bases, the J end by 11 bases, with 12 bases between. Per the germline V gene, CDR1 is GTSNPN and CDR2 is SVGIG (reference sequence). The CDR3 covers 12 residues. The CDR3 DNA follows: TGTGCCTGGAGTGTTGTCGGAGGGAGGCAGTATTTT. Translating gives CAWSVVGGRQYF. Full variable domain (remainder filled in from reference TRBV30 and TRBJ2-3): SQTIHQWPATLVQPVGSPLSLECTVEGTSNPNLYWYRQAAGRGLQLLFYSVGIGQISSEVPQNLSASRPQDRQFILSSKKLLLSDSGFYLCAWSVVGGRQYFGPGTRLTVL.

The rearrangement links TRBV6-1 to TRBJ2-3, with D hard to call. There are 15 residues in the CDR3. With 1 base removed from V and 2 bases from J, the gap between germline ends came to 10 bases. Germline CDR1 and CDR2: MNHNS and SASEGT. The CDR3 is CASSEVATHTDTQYF. The CDR3 DNA follows: TGTGCCAGCAGTGAAGTTGCTACCCACACAGATACGCAGTATTTT.

This rearrangement joins TRBV6-1 to TRBJ2-7; 11 bases match TRBD2. CDR3 length: 14 amino acids. Germline CDR1 reads MNHNS; CDR2 reads SASEGT. V was pared by 8 bases and J by 2 bases, with 5 bases of the junction left unmatched. In DNA form, the CDR3 reads TGTGCCAGCCGTGGACTAGCGGGTCCCTACGAGCAGTACTTC. Translating gives CASRGLAGPYEQYF.